This entry features one T cell receptor (beta chain) sequence. What it binds is unknown. This sample includes further DNA sequences coding for the same CDR3. The trim removed 6 bases at V and 0 bases at J, leaving 4 bases unmatched. This CDR3 has 14 amino acids. In germline, CDR1 is SNHLY, CDR2 FYNNEI. The source of the sample is a study of cytomegalovirus exposure and HLA in healthy donors. The study's findings and limits: Later work associated roughly 17,000 TCR beta sequences with HLA alleles at 0.05 false discovery rate.

PCR amplification relied on 60 Vbeta primers (plus 13 Jbeta primers). The repertoire was sequenced with immunoSEQ multiplex PCR; TCRdb's copy has only in-frame clones and lacks some. This repertoire includes 200,000 to 250,000 clones. The clonotype was recovered from a girl aged 2 to 10 in good health and CMV-seropositive. The sequenced material came from PBMCs. The chain has TRBV2 and TRBJ1-1; 7 bases line up with TRBD1. The CDR3 nucleotides are TGTGCCAGCAGCGAGACAGGGTTGAACACTGAAGCTTTCTTT. Translated, it gives CASSETGLNTEAFF.